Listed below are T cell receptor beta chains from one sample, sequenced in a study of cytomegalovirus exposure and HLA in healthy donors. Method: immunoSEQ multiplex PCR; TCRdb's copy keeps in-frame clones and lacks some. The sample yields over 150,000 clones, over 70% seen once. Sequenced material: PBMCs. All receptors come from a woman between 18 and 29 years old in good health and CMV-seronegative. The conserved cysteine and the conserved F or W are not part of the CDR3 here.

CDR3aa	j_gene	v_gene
ASSLTSRYEQY	TRBJ2-7	TRBV7-3
ASSKSGTDYNEQF	TRBJ2-1	TRBV19
ASSGGTSGYNEQF	TRBJ2-1	TRBV5-1
ASSPPDRGHYGYT	TRBJ1-2	TRBV19
ASSQEVRRYEQF	TRBJ2-1	TRBV4-1
ASSFYRGSTEAF	TRBJ1-1	TRBV27
ASSLSGTGTEKLF	TRBJ1-4	TRBV27
ASSMIRQGVAYEQY	TRBJ2-7	TRBV19
ASTIGGFLDRPTDTQY	TRBJ2-3	TRBV5-1
ASSDSEAGELF	TRBJ2-2	TRBV27
AISGQSNYGYT	TRBJ1-2	TRBV10-3
ASSSGTVTYNEQF	TRBJ2-1	TRBV5-1
ASSLSGATDTQY	TRBJ2-3	TRBV27
ASSVAGHSSETQY	TRBJ2-5	TRBV9
ASSPESGGTYEQY	TRBJ2-7	TRBV4-2
ASGALAGANYGYT	TRBJ1-2	TRBV5-1
ASSQDEGESYNEQF	TRBJ2-1	TRBV14
ASSPNIAGGADEQY	TRBJ2-7	TRBV4-2
ASSSWDGGEQY	TRBJ2-7	TRBV9
AGVALTGELF	TRBJ2-2	TRBV7-8
ASSTIKKEPGNTIY	TRBJ1-3	TRBV19
ATTSGRAEDEQY	TRBJ2-7	TRBV10-3
SSSPREDYGYT	TRBJ1-2	TRBV7-9
ASSLGHRWRAF	TRBJ1-1	TRBV6-1
ASTKTGGFDTEAF	TRBJ1-1	TRBV19
ASSLWTGEKRERTDTQY	TRBJ2-3	TRBV4-1
ASSWSGTQY	TRBJ2-5	TRBV6-5
ASSNRTGGELF	TRBJ2-2	TRBV28
ASSPGQGAYEQY	TRBJ2-7	TRBV18
ASSLEDRGNSPLH	TRBJ1-6	TRBV5-1
ASSLQGYNQPQH	TRBJ1-5	TRBV27
ASSPTQGYEAF	TRBJ1-1	TRBV18
SVADRGSNQPQH	TRBJ1-5	TRBV29-1
ASTVQGATNEKLF	TRBJ1-4	TRBV28
ASSLAGGWQPQH	TRBJ1-5	TRBV5-6
ASSLVQGAEETQY	TRBJ2-5	TRBV7-8
ASSLGDRPKNEQF	TRBJ2-1	TRBV7-3
ASSSRTAGVYEQY	TRBJ2-7	TRBV27
ASSLAQAGNEQF	TRBJ2-1	TRBV7-2
ASSADIFYGYT	TRBJ1-2	TRBV5-1
ASSTTLTGGAHEQY	TRBJ2-7	TRBV9
ASSLSGMGETQY	TRBJ2-5	TRBV7-9
ASSRGTSGDETQY	TRBJ2-5	TRBV4-1
AWSIQRVYQETQY	TRBJ2-5	TRBV30
ASSRTGGFNQPQH	TRBJ1-5	TRBV19
ASSPNGDTLEAF	TRBJ1-1	TRBV28
ASSLDSGQGSYEQY	TRBJ2-7	TRBV11-1
ASSLDRVNEKLF	TRBJ1-4	TRBV5-1
AISPGQGSYGYT	TRBJ1-2	TRBV10-3
ASSILLAGGPYEQY	TRBJ2-7	TRBV19
ATRLAGVNEQF	TRBJ2-1	TRBV10-2
AISEGVPLQETQY	TRBJ2-5	TRBV10-3
ASSQALAENEQF	TRBJ2-1	TRBV4-1